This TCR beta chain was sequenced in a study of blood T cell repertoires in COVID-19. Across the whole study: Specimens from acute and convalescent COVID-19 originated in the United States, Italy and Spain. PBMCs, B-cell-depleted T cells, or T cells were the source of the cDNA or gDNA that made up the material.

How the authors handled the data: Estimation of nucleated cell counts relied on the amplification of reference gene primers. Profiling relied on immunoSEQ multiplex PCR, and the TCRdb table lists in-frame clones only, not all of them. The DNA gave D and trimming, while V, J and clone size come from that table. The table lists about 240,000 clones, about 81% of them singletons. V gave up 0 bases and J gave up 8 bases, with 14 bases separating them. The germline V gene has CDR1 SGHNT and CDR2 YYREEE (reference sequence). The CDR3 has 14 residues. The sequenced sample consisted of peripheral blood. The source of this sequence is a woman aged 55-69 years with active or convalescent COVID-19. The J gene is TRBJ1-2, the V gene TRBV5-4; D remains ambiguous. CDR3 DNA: TGTGCCAGCAGCTTGGGTCATGCCCCTCGGGGCTACACCTTC. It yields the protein CASSLGHAPRGYTF.